This T cell receptor beta chain was profiled in a study of blood T cell repertoires in COVID-19. Looking at the study overall: Spain, Italy and the United States supplied samples that represented acute and convalescent COVID-19. Sources were T cells, B-cell-depleted T cells, or PBMCs; the material itself was cDNA or gDNA.

TCRdb keeps only in-frame clones here, not all; method: immunoSEQ multiplex PCR. The sample has some 80,000 clones; about 88% are singletons. Trimming cost V 0 bases and J 5 bases, with 10 bases left between them. Germline V gene sequence: CDR1 SQVTM, CDR2 ANQGSEA. The CDR3 runs to 13 residues. V usage is TRBV29-1 and J usage is TRBJ1-1, with D unclear. The source is an elderly man with active or convalescent COVID-19. Sample: peripheral blood. CDR3 sequence (DNA): TGCAGCGTTGAAGAGACGGAGAGAACTGAAGCTTTCTTT. It codes for CSVEETERTEAFF.